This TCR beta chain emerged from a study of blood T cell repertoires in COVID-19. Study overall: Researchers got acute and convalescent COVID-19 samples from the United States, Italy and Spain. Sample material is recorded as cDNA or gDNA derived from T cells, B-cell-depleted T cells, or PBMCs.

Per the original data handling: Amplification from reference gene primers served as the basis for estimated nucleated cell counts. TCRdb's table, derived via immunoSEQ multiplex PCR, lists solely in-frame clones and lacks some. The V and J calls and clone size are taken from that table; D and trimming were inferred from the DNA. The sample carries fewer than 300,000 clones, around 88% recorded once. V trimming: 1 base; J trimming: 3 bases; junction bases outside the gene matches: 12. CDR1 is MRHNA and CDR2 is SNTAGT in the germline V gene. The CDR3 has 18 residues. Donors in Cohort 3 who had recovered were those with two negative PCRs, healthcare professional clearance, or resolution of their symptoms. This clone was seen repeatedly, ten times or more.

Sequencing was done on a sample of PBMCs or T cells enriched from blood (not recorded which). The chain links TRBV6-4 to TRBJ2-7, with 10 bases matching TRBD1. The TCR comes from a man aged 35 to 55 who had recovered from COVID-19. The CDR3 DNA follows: TGTGCCAGCAGTGACTTTGGACAGGGGGGGTTTAATCACTACGAGCAGTACTTC. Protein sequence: CASSDFGQGGFNHYEQYF.